The source of this TCR beta chain is a study of early T cells in non-severe SARS-CoV-2 infection (dated by TCRdb to the early 2020s). In the study overall: Bulk RNA from unsorted whole blood was used for TCR sequencing, so alpha and beta chains could not be paired. What the study reported, not specific to this receptor: Matching against VDJdb was skewed toward anti-spike CD8 responses, likely underestimated virus-specific expansions, and missed private and CD4 specificities.

This clonotype was recorded many times. It lacks a known antigen. Base qualities are missing; no much larger clone stands one base away. A case-control design nested within a healthcare worker cohort in London, UK, was used, with weekly nasopharyngeal swab PCR tests and blood sampling performed. Healthcare workers were recruited between 23 and 31 March 2020, during the week of the UK lockdown, and were followed weekly for up to roughly 16 weeks. The library was generated by 5' RACE. The instrument was a NextSeq 500. The TCR library protocol attached unique molecular identifiers to individual cDNA molecules to correct for sequencing error and PCR bias. Sequencing covered both TCR alpha and beta chains, and within each sample the abundances of alpha and beta sequences were tightly co-correlated. The authors' analysis ran thus. Decombinator V4 was used to annotate TCR sequences for V gene, J gene and CDR3. TCRs were defined as expanded if a significant change between any two time points was detected under a Poisson model with p below 0.0001. TCR abundances were normalised to the total number of TCRs sequenced per sample and expressed as counts per million. VDJdb, accessed on 1 November 2021, was searched for TCRs annotated for CMV, EBV and SARS-CoV-2, and TCRs annotated for more than one antigen were excluded. Through fastp at Q25 and MiXCR, TCRdb rebuilt clones from the public reads, retaining in-frame beta chains. Rows are unified per CDR3 protein, each entry keeping the most common DNA and genes. TCRdb's processing, not the authors', yielded these V and J calls. A total of about 54,000 distinct CDR3 sequences appear in this sample, about 7.7% of them only once. The ten largest clones capture roughly a tenth of the sample.

The clonotype originates from an adult who was a healthcare worker with PCR-confirmed SARS-CoV-2 infection or an uninfected control (not recorded which). The sequencing used whole blood, collected at baseline.

DNA sequence: TGTGCCAGCAGCTATGACAACCAAGAGACCCAGTACTTC. Its translation reads: CASSYDNQETQYF. The V and J segments used are TRBV7-9 and TRBJ2-5; the D gene cannot be resolved reliably. In the germline V gene (reference sequence), CDR1 corresponds to SEHNR and CDR2 to FQNEAQ. Spanning cysteine to phenylalanine, the CDR3 consists of 13 amino acids. Here the CDR3 DNA is all that survives: 39 bases in frame from base 1. V is pared back by 4 bases and J by 0 bases, with 6 bases lying between the germline termini.